This TCR beta chain was profiled in a study of identical twins. Study-wide results and limits: Twins' excess sharing was less marked for out-of-frame beta sequences.

This clonotype turned up a few times. Its specificity is not known. Carrying unique molecular identifiers, the cDNA also gained a universal primer site through template switching. MiXCR, run by TCRdb on the 5' RACE reads, gives a single entry per CDR3 protein. The sample has about 550,000 distinct CDR3 sequences; 20% to 25% are singletons. The data were also submitted as part of a second study, on yellow fever vaccine responses in identical twins.

Input material: CD4+ T cells sorted from blood. This receptor was taken from a woman in her late teens or twenties in good health.

The CDR3 nucleotides read TGTGCCAGCAGTTTTCAGTTCCAGGGAGGAGGTCAGCCCCAGCATTTT. It yields the protein CASSFQFQGGGQPQHF. This sequence joins TRBV12-3 or TRBV12-4 and TRBJ1-5; a possible D gene is TRBD1 (5 bases). The CDR3 consists of 16 residues. Trimming stripped 3 bases from V and 6 bases from J, with 18 bases between.